The rows below give T cell receptor beta chains drawn from one sample of a study of OX40 agonist ivuxolimab in advanced cancers. Assay used: immunoSEQ multiplex PCR; TCRdb lists only in-frame clones, some missing. The sample carries approximately 35,000 clones, 92% recorded once. The sequenced sample was CD4+ or CD8+ T cells sorted from blood, obtained in a trial of the OX40 agonist ivuxolimab. Source of these receptors: an adult with an advanced solid tumor such as melanoma, head and neck, liver or kidney cancer. Each CDR3 is given with its conserved first and last residue. The order of the fields is clone size, J gene, V gene, D gene, CDR3 length, CDR3 protein, CDR3 DNA. D genes are given only for firm matches. Rows give clone size only sometimes, using once, few, many, or a class for an expanded clone.

NA,TRBJ2-7,TRBV11-2,NA,11,CASRRAHEQYF,TGTGCCAGCAGGAGGGCCCACGAGCAGTACTTC
medium-sized,TRBJ1-1,TRBV13,NA,14,CASSLEGMNTEAFF,TGTGCCAGCAGCTTAGAAGGGATGAACACTGAAGCTTTCTTT
NA,TRBJ2-2,TRBV7-2,TRBD2,18,CASSLVSSGRADTGELFF,TGTGCCAGCAGCTTAGTTTCTAGCGGGAGGGCCGACACCGGGGAGCTGTTTTTT
NA,TRBJ2-7,TRBV7-6,NA,11,CASSPGTEQYF,TGTGCCAGCAGCCCTGGGACAGAGCAGTACTTC
once,TRBJ2-5,TRBV29-1,NA,15,CSVEFPRRPQETQYF,TGCAGCGTTGAATTTCCGCGCAGACCACAAGAGACCCAGTACTTC
NA,TRBJ2-1,TRBV11-3,TRBD2,14,CASSSLAGANEQFF,TGTGCCAGCAGCTCCCTAGCGGGTGCCAATGAGCAGTTCTTC
NA,TRBJ2-3,TRBV28,NA,14,CASSASASTDTQYF,TGTGCCAGCAGTGCCTCCGCTAGCACAGATACGCAGTATTTT
NA,TRBJ1-1,TRBV27,NA,13,CASSIRYNTEAFF,TGTGCCAGCAGTATTCGGTACAACACTGAAGCTTTCTTT
NA,TRBJ2-1,TRBV7-6,TRBD2,14,CASSPGTSYNEQFF,TGTGCCAGCAGCCCCGGGACTAGCTACAATGAGCAGTTCTTC
NA,TRBJ2-7,TRBV11-2,NA,15,CASSYSPGAGYEQYF,TGTGCCAGCAGCTATAGCCCAGGGGCCGGGTACGAGCAGTACTTC
NA,TRBJ1-1,TRBV27,NA,14,CASSQNYMNTEAFF,TGTGCCAGCAGTCAAAACTACATGAACACTGAAGCTTTCTTT
NA,TRBJ1-2,TRBV29-1,NA,13,CSVERGGLYGYTF,TGCAGCGTTGAACGGGGAGGACTCTATGGCTACACCTTC
NA,TRBJ1-5,TRBV4-1,NA,14,CASSLQDSNQPQHF,TGCGCCAGCAGCTTACAGGATAGCAATCAGCCCCAGCATTTT
NA,TRBJ2-3,TRBV28,NA,15,CASSSPDYLADTQYF,TGTGCCAGCAGTTCCCCGGACTACTTGGCAGATACGCAGTATTTT
NA,TRBJ2-1,TRBV11-2,NA,13,CASSSTGYDEQFF,TGTGCCAGCAGCTCGACGGGATACGATGAGCAGTTCTTC
NA,TRBJ2-1,TRBV4-3,NA,13,CASSLNNYNEQFF,TGCGCCAGCAGCCTCAACAACTACAATGAGCAGTTCTTC
NA,TRBJ2-7,TRBV2,TRBD1,14,CATNDWTGGNEQYF,TGTGCCACCAATGACTGGACAGGGGGCAACGAGCAGTACTTC
NA,TRBJ2-7,TRBV7-2,NA,14,CASSFSSSSYEQYF,TGTGCCAGCAGCTTTAGCTCCAGTTCCTACGAGCAGTACTTC
NA,TRBJ2-2,TRBV6-4,TRBD2,17,CASNLDSGRSNTGELFF,TGTGCCAGCAACTTGGATAGCGGGAGATCGAACACCGGGGAGCTGTTTTTT
NA,TRBJ2-7,TRBV27,TRBD1,15,CASSLTGGGTYEQYF,TGTGCCAGCAGTTTGACAGGGGGCGGAACCTACGAGCAGTACTTC
NA,TRBJ2-1,TRBV19,TRBD2,15,CASSSREARYNEQFF,TGTGCCAGTAGCTCACGGGAGGCTCGATACAATGAGCAGTTCTTC
NA,TRBJ2-4,TRBV27,NA,15,CASRRAGLAKNIQYF,TGTGCCAGCAGGAGAGCGGGTCTAGCCAAAAACATTCAGTACTTC
few,TRBJ1-4,TRBV7-9,TRBD1,15,CASSLGDRGHEKLFF,TGTGCCAGCAGCTTAGGGGACAGGGGGCATGAAAAACTGTTTTTT
NA,TRBJ1-2,TRBV9,NA,13,CASSPGANYGYTF,TGTGCCAGCAGCCCGGGGGCTAACTATGGCTACACCTTC
NA,TRBJ2-7,TRBV5-1,NA,14,CASSLLPGAYEQYF,TGCGCCAGCAGCTTGTTACCGGGAGCCTACGAGCAGTACTTC
NA,TRBJ1-2,TRBV13,NA,15,CASSLAGQLNYGYTF,TGTGCCAGCAGCTTAGCTGGACAGCTAAACTATGGCTACACCTTC
NA,TRBJ2-1,TRBV19,NA,13,CASSIDSYNEQFF,TGTGCCAGTAGTATCGACAGCTACAATGAGCAGTTCTTC
once,TRBJ2-7,TRBV5-8,NA,16,CASSLYRDFKLSEQYF,TGTGCCAGCAGCTTGTACCGGGACTTTAAACTGAGCGAGCAGTACTTC
NA,TRBJ1-1,TRBV25-1,TRBD1,15,CASSPQGVGYTEAFF,TGTGCCAGCAGTCCACAGGGGGTGGGCTACACTGAAGCTTTCTTT
NA,TRBJ2-3,TRBV4-1,TRBD2,16,CASSQGPSGVSDTQYF,TGCGCCAGCAGCCAAGGCCCTAGCGGGGTCTCGGATACGCAGTATTTT
NA,TRBJ1-1,TRBV6-6,NA,16,CASSYSVGGMNTEAFF,TGTGCCAGCAGTTACTCGGTTGGGGGAATGAACACTGAAGCTTTCTTT
NA,TRBJ2-7,TRBV30,NA,13,CAWSVRSSYEQYF,TGTGCCTGGAGTGTCCGTAGCTCCTACGAGCAGTACTTC
once,TRBJ2-7,TRBV7-9,NA,16,CASSLAGLKRPYEQYF,TGTGCCAGCAGCTTAGCGGGGCTTAAGCGGCCCTACGAGCAGTACTTC
NA,TRBJ2-7,TRBV29-1,NA,12,CSVEGHSYEQYF,TGCAGCGTTGAAGGCCACTCCTACGAGCAGTACTTC
NA,TRBJ2-1,TRBV15,TRBD2,14,CATSRAGGNNEQFF,TGTGCCACCAGCAGGGCGGGGGGGAATAATGAGCAGTTCTTC
NA,TRBJ2-3,TRBV14,NA,13,CASSPAAPHTQYF,TGTGCCAGCAGCCCCGCAGCACCTCATACGCAGTATTTT
NA,TRBJ2-1,TRBV9,TRBD2,15,CASSETSGRNNEQFF,TGTGCCAGCAGCGAGACTAGCGGGAGGAACAATGAGCAGTTCTTC
NA,TRBJ2-5,TRBV28,NA,16,CASSPDTGVLQETQYF,TGTGCCAGCAGTCCGGACACCGGGGTTCTCCAAGAGACCCAGTACTTC
once,TRBJ2-5,TRBV13,TRBD1,17,CASSLKGQGAVQETQYF,TGTGCCAGCAGCTTAAAAGGGCAGGGGGCGGTACAAGAGACCCAGTACTTC
NA,TRBJ1-1,TRBV4-1,NA,15,CASSPYPGLDTEAFF,TGCGCCAGCAGCCCGTATCCGGGGCTTGACACTGAAGCTTTCTTT
NA,TRBJ2-7,TRBV4-3,NA,13,CASSQQQGNEQYF,TGCGCCAGCAGCCAACAACAGGGCAACGAGCAGTACTTC
NA,TRBJ2-1,TRBV19,TRBD2,15,CASREAGGSYNEQFF,TGTGCCAGTAGAGAGGCGGGAGGCTCCTACAATGAGCAGTTCTTC
once,TRBJ2-6,TRBV7-9,NA,14,CASSPRGQANVLTF,TGTGCCAGCAGCCCAAGGGGTCAGGCCAACGTCCTGACTTTC
NA,TRBJ2-1,TRBV11-2,NA,15,CASSLDPLAYNEQFF,TGTGCCAGCAGCTTAGATCCTTTGGCCTACAATGAGCAGTTCTTC
NA,TRBJ2-7,TRBV7-8,TRBD2,13,CASSLDGLDEQYF,TGTGCCAGCAGCTTGGACGGACTAGATGAGCAGTACTTC
NA,TRBJ2-1,TRBV7-9,TRBD2,15,CASTLGAGKYNEQFF,TGTGCCAGCACCTTGGGAGCGGGAAAGTACAATGAGCAGTTCTTC
NA,TRBJ2-2,TRBV28,TRBD1,19,CASSLGVGGQGGDTGELFF,TGTGCCAGCAGTTTGGGTGTAGGCGGACAGGGTGGGGACACCGGGGAGCTGTTTTTT
NA,TRBJ1-1,TRBV7-9,NA,12,CASTGRNTEAFF,TGTGCCAGCACCGGGCGGAACACTGAAGCTTTCTTT